The rows below give T cell receptor beta chains drawn from one sample of a study of cytomegalovirus exposure and HLA in healthy donors. Produced via immunoSEQ multiplex PCR; TCRdb's table is partial and in-frame only. The table lists 130,000 to 150,000 clones, approximately 82% of them singletons. The sequenced sample consisted of PBMCs. These receptors originate from a woman aged 55 to 70 in good health and CMV-seropositive. The CDR3 runs from the conserved cysteine through the conserved F or W. The D gene is left open where the match is weak. Size values are once, few and many counts, or a class for expanded clones, and some rows have none.

cdr3_length: 15; v_call: TRBV11-3; j_call: TRBJ2-1; clone_size: .; d_call: TRBD1; cdr3_nt: TGTGCCAGCAGCTTAAGCAGGGGGCTATCCGGTGAGCAGTTCTTC; cdr3_aa: CASSLSRGLSGEQFF
cdr3_length: 17; v_call: TRBV4-1; j_call: TRBJ1-5; clone_size: .; d_call: TRBD1; cdr3_nt: TGCGCCAGCAGCCGCGGACAGGGGGCTTATAGCAATCAGCCCCAGCATTTT; cdr3_aa: CASSRGQGAYSNQPQHF
cdr3_length: 13; v_call: TRBV28; j_call: TRBJ1-3; clone_size: .; d_call: .; cdr3_nt: TGTGCCAGCAGTAGGGGAACTGGAAACACCATATATTTT; cdr3_aa: CASSRGTGNTIYF
cdr3_length: 12; v_call: TRBV4-1; j_call: TRBJ1-5; clone_size: few; d_call: .; cdr3_nt: TGCGCCAGCAGCCAAGTCGGTCAGCCCCAGCATTTT; cdr3_aa: CASSQVGQPQHF
cdr3_length: 14; v_call: TRBV6-1; j_call: TRBJ2-3; clone_size: .; d_call: .; cdr3_nt: TGTGCCAGCAGTATAAGGGGCTCCACAGATACGCAGTATTTT; cdr3_aa: CASSIRGSTDTQYF
cdr3_length: 14; v_call: TRBV10-2; j_call: TRBJ2-7; clone_size: .; d_call: TRBD2; cdr3_nt: TGCGCCAGCAGTGAGACTAGCGGGCCCTACGAGCAGTACTTC; cdr3_aa: CASSETSGPYEQYF
cdr3_length: 14; v_call: TRBV30; j_call: TRBJ2-1; clone_size: .; d_call: TRBD2; cdr3_nt: TGTGCCTGGAGTTCGGGACTAGCGGGAGTAGAGCAGTTCTTC; cdr3_aa: CAWSSGLAGVEQFF
cdr3_length: 14; v_call: TRBV27; j_call: TRBJ1-5; clone_size: .; d_call: .; cdr3_nt: TGTGCCAGCAGTCCTCTCAGGGGCAATCAGCCCCAGCATTTT; cdr3_aa: CASSPLRGNQPQHF
cdr3_length: 12; v_call: TRBV4-2; j_call: TRBJ1-2; clone_size: once; d_call: .; cdr3_nt: TGTGCCAGCAGCCAGCTCGGGGGTATCTACACCTTC; cdr3_aa: CASSQLGGIYTF
cdr3_length: 16; v_call: TRBV27; j_call: TRBJ1-1; clone_size: .; d_call: .; cdr3_nt: TGTGCCAGCAGTCCGCTTGGGGGGGGGCTGAACACTGAAGCTTTCTTT; cdr3_aa: CASSPLGGGLNTEAFF
cdr3_length: 12; v_call: TRBV10-3; j_call: TRBJ2-7; clone_size: .; d_call: .; cdr3_nt: TGTGCCGCCCGGCGGTCAGGGTACGAGCAGTACTTC; cdr3_aa: CAARRSGYEQYF
cdr3_length: 15; v_call: TRBV7-9; j_call: TRBJ1-2; clone_size: .; d_call: .; cdr3_nt: TGTGCCAGCAGCTTAGGACCGGGAGCTAACTATGGCTACACCTTC; cdr3_aa: CASSLGPGANYGYTF
cdr3_length: 16; v_call: TRBV30; j_call: TRBJ2-3; clone_size: .; d_call: .; cdr3_nt: TGTGCCTGGGGATCGACACCCGGCAATAACGCAGATACGCAGTATTTT; cdr3_aa: CAWGSTPGNNADTQYF
cdr3_length: 16; v_call: TRBV18; j_call: TRBJ2-1; clone_size: .; d_call: TRBD2; cdr3_nt: TGTGCCAGCTCACCACCGAACCTAGCGGGAGACAATGAGCAGTTCTTC; cdr3_aa: CASSPPNLAGDNEQFF
cdr3_length: 14; v_call: TRBV28; j_call: TRBJ2-7; clone_size: .; d_call: TRBD1; cdr3_nt: TGTGCCAGCAGTAACCGGGACAGCTACTACGAGCAGTACTTC; cdr3_aa: CASSNRDSYYEQYF
cdr3_length: 12; v_call: TRBV18; j_call: TRBJ2-5; clone_size: .; d_call: .; cdr3_nt: TGTGCCAGCTCACCAGAACGGGAGACCCAGTACTTC; cdr3_aa: CASSPERETQYF
cdr3_length: 16; v_call: TRBV27; j_call: TRBJ2-5; clone_size: .; d_call: TRBD1; cdr3_nt: TGTGCCAGCAGTCCCACGACAGGGGGGTCAGTAAAGACCCAGTACTTC; cdr3_aa: CASSPTTGGSVKTQYF
cdr3_length: 13; v_call: TRBV28; j_call: TRBJ2-7; clone_size: .; d_call: .; cdr3_nt: TGTGCCAGCAGGGGTGGGGCTTCCTACGAGCAGTACTTC; cdr3_aa: CASRGGASYEQYF
cdr3_length: 11; v_call: TRBV20-1; j_call: TRBJ2-7; clone_size: .; d_call: .; cdr3_nt: TGCAGTGCTAGGTGGAGCTACGAGCAGTACTTC; cdr3_aa: CSARWSYEQYF
cdr3_length: 13; v_call: TRBV5-8; j_call: TRBJ1-2; clone_size: .; d_call: .; cdr3_nt: TGTGCCAGCAGCTTTGCCGACTATTACGGCTACACCTTC; cdr3_aa: CASSFADYYGYTF
cdr3_length: 13; v_call: TRBV18; j_call: TRBJ1-1; clone_size: .; d_call: .; cdr3_nt: TGTGCCAGCTCACCAGGGAGGAACACTGAAGCTTTCTTT; cdr3_aa: CASSPGRNTEAFF
cdr3_length: 15; v_call: TRBV6-5; j_call: TRBJ2-4; clone_size: .; d_call: .; cdr3_nt: TGTGCCAGCAGTTACTCGGCATACAGTAAAAACATTCAGTACTTC; cdr3_aa: CASSYSAYSKNIQYF
cdr3_length: 12; v_call: TRBV7-9; j_call: TRBJ2-5; clone_size: .; d_call: .; cdr3_nt: TGTGCCAGCAGCACTAATACAGAGACCCAGTACTTC; cdr3_aa: CASSTNTETQYF
cdr3_length: 15; v_call: TRBV7-3; j_call: TRBJ2-3; clone_size: .; d_call: TRBD2; cdr3_nt: TGTGCCAGCAGCCCGAATGGACTAGGGGCAGATACGCAGTATTTT; cdr3_aa: CASSPNGLGADTQYF
cdr3_length: 18; v_call: TRBV4-2; j_call: TRBJ2-1; clone_size: .; d_call: TRBD2; cdr3_nt: TGTGCCAGCAGCCAAGATAGCCCTAGCGGGAGCTCTACCCAACCCCAGTTCTTC; cdr3_aa: CASSQDSPSGSSTQPQFF
cdr3_length: 18; v_call: TRBV9; j_call: TRBJ2-3; clone_size: few; d_call: .; cdr3_nt: TGTGCCAGCAGCGCCCTTGGACTACCCGTAACTAGCACAGATACGCAGTATTTT; cdr3_aa: CASSALGLPVTSTDTQYF
cdr3_length: 17; v_call: TRBV29-1; j_call: TRBJ2-3; clone_size: once; d_call: TRBD2; cdr3_nt: TGCAGCGTTGTGGGGGCGAGGATAGCGGGAAGGTCAGATACGCAGTATTTT; cdr3_aa: CSVVGARIAGRSDTQYF
cdr3_length: 14; v_call: TRBV7-2; j_call: TRBJ2-3; clone_size: once; d_call: .; cdr3_nt: TGTGCCAGCAGCTCCGTTAGCGGCGCAGATACGCAGTATTTT; cdr3_aa: CASSSVSGADTQYF
cdr3_length: 16; v_call: TRBV7-8; j_call: TRBJ2-7; clone_size: .; d_call: TRBD1; cdr3_nt: TGTGCCAGCAGCCCCGGGACAGGGTTGAGTTCCTACGAGCAGTACTTC; cdr3_aa: CASSPGTGLSSYEQYF
cdr3_length: 16; v_call: TRBV7-3; j_call: TRBJ2-3; clone_size: few; d_call: .; cdr3_nt: TGTGCCAGCAGCCTATTAGCGGCCATTAGCACAGATACGCAGTATTTT; cdr3_aa: CASSLLAAISTDTQYF
cdr3_length: 13; v_call: TRBV7-3; j_call: TRBJ2-1; clone_size: .; d_call: .; cdr3_nt: TGTGCCAGCAGCTATTCTGCGAACAATGAGCAGTTCTTC; cdr3_aa: CASSYSANNEQFF
cdr3_length: 14; v_call: TRBV7-9; j_call: TRBJ1-5; clone_size: few; d_call: TRBD1; cdr3_nt: TGTGCCAGCAGCCCCGGACAGGGTCCTCAGCCCCAGCATTTT; cdr3_aa: CASSPGQGPQPQHF
cdr3_length: 16; v_call: TRBV7-2; j_call: TRBJ2-1; clone_size: .; d_call: TRBD2; cdr3_nt: TGTGCCAGCAGCTCCGTAACAGCGGGGTTCTACAATGAGCAGTTCTTC; cdr3_aa: CASSSVTAGFYNEQFF
cdr3_length: 17; v_call: TRBV7-9; j_call: TRBJ2-1; clone_size: .; d_call: TRBD2; cdr3_nt: TGTGCCAGCAGCTTAAAAGGCGGGACTAGTTCGGGGAATGAGCAGTTCTTC; cdr3_aa: CASSLKGGTSSGNEQFF
cdr3_length: 19; v_call: TRBV7-6; j_call: TRBJ2-2; clone_size: .; d_call: TRBD1; cdr3_nt: TGTGCCAGCAGCTTTGCGCGGGCCCTTGACAGGGTGAACACCGGGGAGCTGTTTTTT; cdr3_aa: CASSFARALDRVNTGELFF
cdr3_length: 17; v_call: TRBV19; j_call: TRBJ1-1; clone_size: .; d_call: .; cdr3_nt: TGTGCCAGTAGTATAGAGGACAGTGGTTTAATGAACACTGAAGCTTTCTTT; cdr3_aa: CASSIEDSGLMNTEAFF
cdr3_length: 17; v_call: TRBV4-3; j_call: TRBJ2-7; clone_size: .; d_call: .; cdr3_nt: TGCGCCAGCAGCCAAGAGGTGACCCAGGACTTTTCCTACGAGCAGTACTTC; cdr3_aa: CASSQEVTQDFSYEQYF
cdr3_length: 15; v_call: TRBV19; j_call: TRBJ2-7; clone_size: .; d_call: TRBD2; cdr3_nt: TGTGCCAGTGGACCCCCGGGACTAGCGGAATACGAGCAGTACTTC; cdr3_aa: CASGPPGLAEYEQYF
cdr3_length: 15; v_call: TRBV10-3; j_call: TRBJ2-7; clone_size: .; d_call: .; cdr3_nt: TGTGCCATCAGTGAGTCGGCGCAGGTAGACCACGAGCAGTACTTC; cdr3_aa: CAISESAQVDHEQYF
cdr3_length: 16; v_call: TRBV5-5; j_call: TRBJ2-3; clone_size: .; d_call: TRBD2; cdr3_nt: TGTGCCAGCAGCCAAGGACTAGCGGGAGTACGAGATACGCAGTATTTT; cdr3_aa: CASSQGLAGVRDTQYF
cdr3_length: 13; v_call: TRBV30; j_call: TRBJ2-7; clone_size: .; d_call: TRBD2; cdr3_nt: TGTGCCTGGAGTGTAGCGGGAGGCCACGAGCAGTACTTC; cdr3_aa: CAWSVAGGHEQYF
cdr3_length: 17; v_call: TRBV11-3; j_call: TRBJ1-6; clone_size: .; d_call: TRBD1; cdr3_nt: TGTGCCAGCAGCCCCGGGGACAGAGCGATCTATAATTCACCCCTCCACTTT; cdr3_aa: CASSPGDRAIYNSPLHF
cdr3_length: 15; v_call: TRBV11-1; j_call: TRBJ2-5; clone_size: .; d_call: TRBD2; cdr3_nt: TGTGCCAGCAGCTTACTAGCGGGAGGCCTAGAGACCCAGTACTTC; cdr3_aa: CASSLLAGGLETQYF
cdr3_length: 18; v_call: TRBV14; j_call: TRBJ2-5; clone_size: once; d_call: TRBD2; cdr3_nt: TGTGCCAGCAGCCAAGATTCGAGGTCTAGCGGGATATTAGAGACCCAGTACTTC; cdr3_aa: CASSQDSRSSGILETQYF
cdr3_length: 18; v_call: TRBV30; j_call: TRBJ2-2; clone_size: .; d_call: TRBD1; cdr3_nt: TGTGCCTGGAGTTTCTTTATTGATGGCAGGGGGTATGACGGGGAGCTGTTTTTT; cdr3_aa: CAWSFFIDGRGYDGELFF
cdr3_length: 13; v_call: TRBV5-1; j_call: TRBJ2-1; clone_size: .; d_call: .; cdr3_nt: TGCGCCAGCAGCCCTAGGTCCTCCCATGAGCAGTTCTTC; cdr3_aa: CASSPRSSHEQFF
cdr3_length: 15; v_call: TRBV29-1; j_call: TRBJ2-1; clone_size: .; d_call: .; cdr3_nt: TGCAGCGTTGAAGTTTTCTCAGTCTCCTACAATGAGCAGTTCTTC; cdr3_aa: CSVEVFSVSYNEQFF
cdr3_length: 14; v_call: TRBV4-2; j_call: TRBJ1-1; clone_size: .; d_call: .; cdr3_nt: TGTGCCAGCAGCCAAGAGGGAGGGAACACTGAAGCTTTCTTT; cdr3_aa: CASSQEGGNTEAFF
cdr3_length: 14; v_call: TRBV7-2; j_call: TRBJ2-1; clone_size: .; d_call: .; cdr3_nt: TGTGCCAGCAGCCCCTGGACAGACTACAATGAGCAGTTCTTC; cdr3_aa: CASSPWTDYNEQFF
cdr3_length: 15; v_call: TRBV7-2; j_call: TRBJ2-2; clone_size: .; d_call: .; cdr3_nt: TGTGCCAGCAGCTTTCGAGGGATAAGTGGCGGGGAGCTGTTTTTT; cdr3_aa: CASSFRGISGGELFF
cdr3_length: 12; v_call: TRBV7-2; j_call: TRBJ2-7; clone_size: .; d_call: TRBD2; cdr3_nt: TGTGCCAGCAGCTTTTTAGCGGGGGAGCAGTACTTC; cdr3_aa: CASSFLAGEQYF
cdr3_length: 15; v_call: TRBV19; j_call: TRBJ2-3; clone_size: .; d_call: TRBD2; cdr3_nt: TGTGCCAGTAGATTACTAGCGGAGAGCACAGATACGCAGTATTTT; cdr3_aa: CASRLLAESTDTQYF